What follows describes a single T cell receptor (beta chain). Its target antigen remains unknown. No base qualities exist here, and no much larger clone lies one base off it. This sample was taken from a study of blood T cell repertoires in COVID-19 (dated by TCRdb to the early 2020s). Some background on the complete study: Collaborator samples came from the United States, Italy and Spain and covered acute and convalescent phases of COVID-19. The prospective study material was composed of cDNA or gDNA derived from T cells, B-cell-depleted T cells, or PBMCs. Where available, HLA class I and class II types were obtained from metadata supplied by the sample provider rather than from assay-based typing. Samples were obtained from the ongoing ImmuneRACE study (first 160 participants) and from 1,254 subjects provided by 6 global collaborators. Subjects who had been exposed to COVID-19, were actively infected with it, or had recovered from it provided the deeply sampled blood TCRbeta repertoires that made up the dataset. The repertoires were made available in a free public database intended to serve as a resource for research on the immune response to SARS-CoV-2. The sample metadata nearly always contained a de-identified subject ID, COVID-19 status, age in years and sex.

The immunoSEQ Assay, a bias-controlled multiplex PCR, was used to amplify TCRbeta CDR3 regions from genomic DNA. Per the source publication's procedure: Within the assay, amplification of reference gene primers was used to estimate how many nucleated cells each sample contained. To quantify the absolute abundance of each unique TCRbeta CDR3 rearrangement, sequence reads were collapsed and filtered. For each sample, productive Simpson clonality was calculated by taking the square root of Simpson's diversity index across productive rearrangements. This is the immuneACCESS table as TCRdb keeps it, with only in-frame sequences that have V and J called. A part of the clones is gone; compared with another copy, unresolved V genes explain less than half, and the rest is unexplained. V and J calls and clone size are copied from that table; D and trimming were computed from the DNA. The sample contains nearly 250,000 clones, about 83% of them found a single time. The top ten hold around 1.9% of the sample.

The research as a whole found: The amount of clinical and demographic metadata varied by source and participant and was provided uncurated.

V is reduced by 1 base and J by 3 bases, leaving a spacing of 7 bases between them. CDR1 and CDR2, looked up from the germline V gene, are SGHTA and FQGNSA. Reading from cysteine to phenylalanine, the CDR3 counts 14 amino acids. Only the CDR3 part of the read is kept: 42 bases, read in frame from the first base. Participants in the prospective study were aged roughly 18 to 90 years, lived in some 24 United States geographic areas, and enrolled through a virtual design. To assign participants to cohorts, the prospective study relied on clinical history that participants themselves reported in a screening survey and a study questionnaire. ImmuneRACE Cohort 3 recovered participants were defined by two consecutive negative NP/OP PCR tests, healthcare professional clearance, or symptom resolution. Mobile phlebotomists in the prospective study collected whole blood, serum and a nasopharyngeal or oropharyngeal swab from every participant. Prospective study participants could optionally give additional blood draws and questionnaires over a 2-month period. Before DNA extraction, prospective study blood samples were shipped either frozen or at room temperature.

The sequenced sample was PBMCs or T cells enriched from blood (not recorded which). The rearranged segments are TRBV7-2 and TRBJ2-1, with the D gene not confidently named. This clonotype was sampled from a woman aged 50 to 65 who had recovered from COVID-19. The CDR3 in this case is CASSLEQNYNEQFF. At the DNA level, the sequence is TGTGCCAGCAGCTTAGAACAAAACTACAATGAGCAGTTCTTC.